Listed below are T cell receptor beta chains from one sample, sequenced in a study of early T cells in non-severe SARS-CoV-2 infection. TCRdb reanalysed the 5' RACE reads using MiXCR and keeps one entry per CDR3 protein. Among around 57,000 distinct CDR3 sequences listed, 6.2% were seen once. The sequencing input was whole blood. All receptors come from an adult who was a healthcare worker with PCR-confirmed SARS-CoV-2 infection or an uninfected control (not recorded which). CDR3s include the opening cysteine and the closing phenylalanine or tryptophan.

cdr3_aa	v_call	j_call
CASSLVQEEAFF	TRBV11-3	TRBJ1-1
CASSYPKTGNNEQFF	TRBV6-6	TRBJ2-1
CASSAGERGETDTQYF	TRBV11-3	TRBJ2-3
CASSVVGYEQYF	TRBV9	TRBJ2-7
CASSFFQVNTDTQYF	TRBV12-3/TRBV12-4	TRBJ2-3
CSARLGVSNQPQHF	TRBV20-1	TRBJ1-5
CASSSAEGLISYEQYF	TRBV5-1	TRBJ2-7
CASGREGVAFF	TRBV6-2/TRBV6-3	TRBJ1-1
CASSEVDNPQETQYF	TRBV27	TRBJ2-5
CASSPKQGMSSPLHF	TRBV6-5	TRBJ1-6
CASSFGPGTGREQYF	TRBV6-2/TRBV6-3	TRBJ2-7
CASRTGNTGELFF	TRBV5-1	TRBJ2-2